This T cell receptor beta chain derives from a study of shared clonotypes between healthy human individuals. Study-wide results and caveats: It was the non-shared clonotypes that had lower generation probabilities than clonotypes shared by all four donors. Several donors had around 5% of their naive CD4 clonotypes in common.

Nashville, Tennessee was home to all donors, each a Caucasian adult. Details on this clone: As yet, its antigen is unknown.

Source study methods: For the immunoSEQ data, sequences were junction-only without quality scores, so filtering differed. Here immunoSEQ multiplex PCR was the method, and the copy in TCRdb shows in-frame clones only, minus some. The D gene and trimming were derived from the DNA, and the V and J assignments and clone size from that table. The sample holds around 2.1 million clones, approximately 95% seen once. This CDR3 region has 17 residues. J was trimmed by 0 bases and V by 7 bases; bases with no gene match: 12. The germline V gene has CDR1 SNHLY and CDR2 FYNNEI. This sequence joins TRBV2 and TRBJ1-5; 7 bases agree with TRBD1. This clonotype was sampled from a man between 18 and 29 years old in good health. Sequences were obtained from naive CD4+ T cells sorted from blood. The subset: CD45RA+ positively selected. Here the CDR3 reads CASTWDRDSFSNQPQHF. CDR3 coding DNA: TGTGCCAGCACCTGGGACCGGGACAGCTTTAGCAATCAGCCCCAGCATTTT.